This is a list of T cell receptor beta chains from one sample in a study of identical twins. TCRdb reanalysed the 5' RACE reads using MiXCR and keeps one entry per CDR3 protein. The sample lists roughly 1.6 million distinct CDR3 sequences, about 30% seen once, with under 0.35% in the top ten. The sample taken for sequencing was cord blood. These receptors all come from a newborn girl in good health. CDR3s include the opening cysteine and the closing phenylalanine or tryptophan. The D gene is left open where the match is weak. Some rows have no size entry. The others give once, few or many, or a class for an expanded clone.

>NA|TRBV9|TRBD2|TRBJ2-2
CASSVGLAGGRDTGELFF
TGTGCCAGCAGCGTAGGACTAGCGGGGGGTCGTGACACCGGGGAGCTGTTTTTT
>NA|TRBV7-2|TRBD2|TRBJ2-7
CASSLEFPSGSYEQYF
TGTGCCAGCAGCTTAGAGTTCCCTAGCGGGAGCTACGAGCAGTACTTC
>NA|TRBV24-1|NA|TRBJ1-5
CATSDNSYSNQPQHF
TGTGCCACCAGTGACAACAGCTATAGCAATCAGCCCCAGCATTTT
>NA|TRBV6-2/TRBV6-3|TRBD1|TRBJ1-1
CASSSTYGTGFGATEAFF
TGTGCCAGCAGTTCAACCTATGGGACAGGGTTCGGGGCCACTGAAGCTTTCTTT
>NA|TRBV20-1|TRBD2|TRBJ2-3
CSAREHGGFTDTQYF
TGCAGTGCAAGGGAGCACGGGGGGTTCACAGATACGCAGTATTTT
>few|TRBV20-1|NA|TRBJ1-5
CSASGSRSNQPQHF
TGCAGTGCCTCAGGGAGCCGGAGCAATCAGCCCCAGCATTTT
>NA|TRBV12-3/TRBV12-4|NA|TRBJ1-5
CASSRWGRGNQPQHF
TGTGCCAGCAGTCGTTGGGGAAGGGGCAATCAGCCCCAGCATTTT
>many|TRBV25-1|TRBD2|TRBJ2-5
CASSELAEETQYF
TGTGCCAGCAGTGAACTAGCGGAAGAGACCCAGTACTTC
>few|TRBV7-8|TRBD2|TRBJ2-1
CASSLARGLAGVGSYNEQFF
TGTGCCAGCAGCTTAGCTAGAGGACTAGCGGGAGTGGGGTCCTACAATGAGCAGTTCTTC
>few|TRBV15|NA|TRBJ2-5
CATSRVRGRQETQYF
TGTGCCACCAGCAGAGTAAGGGGGAGGCAAGAGACCCAGTACTTC
>NA|TRBV2|TRBD2|TRBJ2-4
CASYRAGAPAKNIQYF
TGTGCCAGCTACAGAGCGGGGGCCCCAGCCAAAAACATTCAGTACTTC
>many|TRBV3-1|NA|TRBJ2-7
CASSRKSWVLEQYF
TGTGCCAGCAGCCGCAAGTCGTGGGTTCTCGAGCAGTACTTC
>NA|TRBV3-1|NA|TRBJ1-2
CASSPGRKDYGYTF
TGTGCCAGCAGCCCCGGACGGAAGGACTATGGCTACACCTTC
>NA|TRBV19|TRBD1|TRBJ1-2
CATRPPGTGIYGYTF
TGTGCCACCCGGCCTCCCGGGACAGGGATCTATGGCTACACCTTC
>NA|TRBV7-9|NA|TRBJ2-7
CASSPEPAYNEQYF
TGTGCCAGCAGCCCTGAACCCGCGTACAATGAGCAGTACTTC
>NA|TRBV14|NA|TRBJ1-3
CASSQGVFGNTIYF
TGTGCCAGCAGCCAAGGGGTGTTTGGAAACACCATATATTTT
>many|TRBV5-6|NA|TRBJ1-2
CASSLGRPNYGYTF
TGTGCCAGCAGCTTGGGCAGACCAAACTATGGCTACACCTTC
>few|TRBV6-5|NA|TRBJ2-7
CASSWRGGGPSYEQYF
TGTGCCAGCAGCTGGCGGGGCGGGGGCCCCTCCTACGAGCAGTACTTC
>NA|TRBV12-3/TRBV12-4|NA|TRBJ2-3
CASSLSRLSTGTQYF
TGTGCCAGCAGTTTAAGCCGTTTAAGCACAGGTACGCAGTATTTT
>NA|TRBV29-1|NA|TRBJ2-5
CSVVLAETQYF
TGCAGCGTAGTGCTAGCGGAGACCCAGTACTTC
>NA|TRBV24-1|NA|TRBJ2-1
CATSDLPREKETQFF
TGTGCCACCAGTGATTTACCCAGGGAGAAAGAGACCCAGTTCTTC
>NA|TRBV10-3|NA|TRBJ1-5
CAISAAGGNQPQHF
TGTGCCATCAGTGCGGCAGGGGGCAATCAGCCCCAGCATTTT
>NA|TRBV11-2|TRBD1|TRBJ2-2
CASSPITGGTGELFF
TGTGCCAGCAGCCCAATTACAGGGGGCACCGGGGAGCTGTTTTTT
>NA|TRBV27|NA|TRBJ1-2
CASSFARGSGYTF
TGTGCCAGCAGTTTCGCCAGGGGATCTGGCTACACCTTC
>many|TRBV7-2|TRBD1|TRBJ2-7
CASSSTGAILWWYSFEQYF
TGTGCCAGCAGCTCCACAGGGGCGATTCTCTGGTGGTACTCCTTCGAGCAGTACTTC
>few|TRBV6-6|NA|TRBJ2-7
CASSPNTYTYEQYF
TGTGCCAGCAGTCCGAACACTTATACCTACGAGCAGTACTTC
>NA|TRBV6-5|NA|TRBJ2-2
CASSYSRRRINTGELFF
TGTGCCAGCAGTTACTCGAGGAGGAGAATAAACACCGGGGAGCTGTTTTTT
>NA|TRBV3-1|TRBD2|TRBJ2-7
CASSRLAGGPSYEQYF
TGTGCCAGCAGCCGGCTAGCGGGAGGACCGAGCTACGAGCAGTACTTC
>NA|TRBV18|NA|TRBJ1-4
CASSPTDTNEKLFF
TGTGCCAGCTCACCGACCGATACTAATGAAAAACTGTTTTTT
>NA|TRBV9|NA|TRBJ1-2
CASSVAARPNYGYTF
TGTGCCAGCAGCGTAGCAGCACGTCCTAACTATGGCTACACCTTC
>NA|TRBV14|TRBD2|TRBJ2-3
CASSQEMTGLLTDTQYF
TGTGCCAGCAGCCAGGAGATGACGGGACTACTGACAGATACGCAGTATTTT
>few|TRBV24-1|NA|TRBJ1-1
CATSEHASAEAFF
TGTGCCACCAGTGAGCACGCCAGCGCTGAAGCTTTCTTT
>NA|TRBV6-6|NA|TRBJ2-7
CASSYETGSYEQYF
TGTGCCAGCAGTTACGAGACAGGCTCCTACGAGCAGTACTTC
>few|TRBV11-2|NA|TRBJ1-6
CASSLEQGMSVVHF
TGTGCCAGCAGCTTAGAACAGGGCATGTCTGTGGTCCACTTT
>NA|TRBV11-2|NA|TRBJ2-1
CASSLWTGSSYNEQFF
TGTGCCAGCAGCCTCTGGACGGGGAGCTCCTACAATGAGCAGTTCTTC
>few|TRBV20-1|TRBD2|TRBJ2-5
CSAAQLAQREETQYF
TGCAGTGCTGCCCAACTAGCGCAGAGGGAAGAGACCCAGTACTTC
>NA|TRBV19|NA|TRBJ2-4
CASSREAKNIQYF
TGTGCCAGTAGTAGGGAAGCCAAAAACATTCAGTACTTC
>NA|TRBV7-9|TRBD1|TRBJ1-1
CASSLGDRLTEAFF
TGTGCCAGCAGCTTGGGGGACAGGCTCACTGAAGCTTTCTTT
>many|TRBV6-1|TRBD2|TRBJ2-3
CASSRGLGTDTQYF
TGTGCCAGCAGTAGGGGACTAGGCACAGATACGCAGTATTTT
>few|TRBV10-3|TRBD2|TRBJ2-2
CAISGGSNTGELFF
TGTGCCATCAGCGGGGGGTCGAACACCGGGGAGCTGTTTTTT
>few|TRBV20-1|NA|TRBJ2-5
CSAVRGAGIQETQYF
TGCAGTGCGGTGAGGGGGGCGGGCATCCAAGAGACCCAGTACTTC
>NA|TRBV20-1|TRBD2|TRBJ2-1
CSAPGGVENEQFF
TGCAGTGCTCCCGGGGGGGTTGAGAATGAGCAGTTCTTC
>NA|TRBV7-6|TRBD2|TRBJ2-1
CASSSRTSGRSPYNEQFF
TGTGCCAGCAGCTCCCGGACTAGCGGGAGATCCCCCTACAATGAGCAGTTCTTC
>NA|TRBV4-1|NA|TRBJ2-7
CASSQQGSTYEQYF
TGCGCCAGCAGCCAACAGGGGAGCACCTACGAGCAGTACTTC
>NA|TRBV4-2|TRBD2|TRBJ2-3
CASSQDLLAGGRDTQYF
TGTGCCAGCAGCCAAGATCTGCTAGCGGGGGGTCGGGATACGCAGTATTTT
>many|TRBV11-2|TRBD1|TRBJ1-2
CASSSWTGYGYTF
TGTGCCAGCAGCTCCTGGACAGGCTATGGCTACACCTTC
>NA|TRBV4-1|NA|TRBJ1-5
CASSQDLRDNQPQHF
TGCGCCAGCAGCCAAGATCTGCGGGACAATCAGCCCCAGCATTTT
>NA|TRBV2|NA|TRBJ2-1
CASIPQGPLNEQFF
TGTGCCAGCATCCCGCAGGGGCCACTCAATGAGCAGTTCTTC
>NA|TRBV15|TRBD2|TRBJ2-1
CATTRGGRETQFF
TGTGCCACCACCCGGGGAGGGCGAGAGACCCAGTTCTTC
>many|TRBV7-9|NA|TRBJ2-3
CASSDGRTDTQYF
TGTGCCAGCTCGGACGGACGCACAGATACGCAGTATTTT
>few|TRBV29-1|NA|TRBJ1-1
CSVQVGANTEAFF
TGCAGCGTTCAAGTAGGGGCGAACACTGAAGCTTTCTTT